This T cell receptor beta chain was sequenced during a study of T cell responses to AZD1222 COVID-19 vaccine (dated by TCRdb to the early 2020s). Broadly, across the study: AZD1222 recipients given second doses at about 4 weeks or at about 12 weeks were pooled, since spike-specific TCR depth and breadth were not found to differ between the two schedules. Trial participants were enrolled into age subgroups of 18-55, 56-69 and 70-plus years, which contained around 150, 29 and 61 TCR-sequenced participants, respectively. TCR sequencing covered more than 230 trial participants: roughly 200 given two doses of AZD1222 and around 26 given two doses of MenACWY control vaccine. The paper as a whole reports these results and caveats: Conclusions about previously exposed vaccinees were limited because only six or seven AZD1222 recipients were SARS-CoV-2 seropositive at baseline. Participants were mostly white British and included more females than males, and it was suggested by the authors that clonal diversity may have been underestimated. The vaccine-associated CD4 TCRs covered the entire spike protein, and the dominant responses fell in regions 160-218 and 743-854. No day 14 peak-response samples were available, so repertoires were characterized only after the peak T cell response. Reportedly, close to half of the unique spike-specific TCRs recognized epitopes lying outside the regions that are mutated in the B.1.351 and B.1.1.7 variants. The 56-69-year group was small, and its depth increase did not reach significance, likely because of low power. A significant rise in spike-specific TCR breadth and depth was observed after two AZD1222 doses relative to day 0 and relative to MenACWY recipients.

Reading from cysteine to phenylalanine, the CDR3 counts 15 amino acids. CDR3 DNA only is kept here, 45 bases in frame from base 1. The V end loses 4 bases and the J end loses 7 bases, and a stretch of 16 bases separates them. The germline V gene provides CDR1 SGHAT and CDR2 FQNNGV. The CDR3 regions of human TCRbeta chains were analyzed by immunosequencing. In the authors' own workflow: Repertoire TCRs were matched against a reference library of SARS-CoV-2-specific TCRs generated with the MIRA antigen-specificity platform. Breadth was defined as the fraction of unique TCRs that were SARS-CoV-2-associated, and depth was defined as the fraction of total T cells that were SARS-CoV-2-associated. Using the MIRA data, each spike-specific TCR was assigned both to the spike region to which the TCR was reactive and to a CD4 or CD8 class. Log10-transformed breadth and depth values were compared by one-way ANOVA with Sidak's multiple comparisons tests. Not all clones reach the TCRdb copy of this immuneACCESS table, which keeps in-frame sequences only. Checked studies attribute under half of the gap to unresolved V genes and leave the rest unexplained. D and trimming were read from the DNA, whereas the V and J calls and clone size are those reported in that table. For this sample there are about 140,000 clones; about 92% appear just once. The biggest ten clones account for around 2.5% of the sample.

The time point label for this specimen denotes: baseline before first vaccination. Vaccinee samples came from UK trials COV001 and COV002, including a single-blind randomized controlled phase 2/3 trial of AZD1222 (ChAdOx1 nCoV-19) in healthy adults. For TCRbeta chain sequencing, PBMC samples from trial participants were taken at day 0 and at day 28 after the second dose. Of note for this clone: No cognate antigen has been identified for it. No clone much larger than this one lies a single base away; base qualities are absent.

The receptor's source is an adult in good health. Recombination linked TRBV11-2 to TRBJ1-4, with no confidently assigned D gene. The specimen was peripheral blood, collected on day 0 of AZD1222 vaccination. The CDR3 here reads CASSSWVRRFEKLFF. The DNA reads as follows: TGTGCCAGCAGCTCCTGGGTTCGGCGATTTGAAAAACTGTTTTTT.